This T cell receptor (beta chain) was sequenced during a study of blood T cell repertoires in COVID-19. Study-wide background: Italy, Spain and the United States were the sources of the convalescent and acute COVID-19 samples. T cells, B-cell-depleted T cells, or PBMCs provided the cDNA or gDNA that served as material.

In the source study's methods: The assay estimated nucleated cells by amplifying reference gene primers. This table comes from immunoSEQ multiplex PCR, and its TCRdb copy is limited to in-frame clones, with some not included. That table is the source of V, J and clone size, and D and trimming were worked out from the DNA. The data hold about 170,000 clones, with about 74% observed a single time. Germline CDR1 ENHRY, CDR2 SYGVKD. The CDR3 has 17 amino acids. With 0 bases removed from V and 1 base from J, the gap between germline ends came to 15 bases. This sequence was found in an elderly woman with acute or convalescent COVID-19. The rearrangement uses TRBV10-3 and TRBJ2-5, with a tentative D call TRBD1 (5 bases). The sequencing sample was made of peripheral blood. The CDR3 region has the DNA TGTGCCATCAGTGAGTCGATGGTCACAGGTAGCCAAGAGACCCAGTACTTC. It yields the protein CAISESMVTGSQETQYF.